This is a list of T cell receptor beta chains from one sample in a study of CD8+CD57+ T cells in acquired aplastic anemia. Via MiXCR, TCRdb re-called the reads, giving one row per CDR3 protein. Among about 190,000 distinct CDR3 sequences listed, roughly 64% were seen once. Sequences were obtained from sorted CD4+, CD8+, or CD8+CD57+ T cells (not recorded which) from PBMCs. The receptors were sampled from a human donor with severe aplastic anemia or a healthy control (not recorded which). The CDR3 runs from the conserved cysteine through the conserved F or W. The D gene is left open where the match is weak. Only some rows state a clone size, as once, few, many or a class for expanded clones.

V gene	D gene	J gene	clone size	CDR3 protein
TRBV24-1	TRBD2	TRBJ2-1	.	CATSETSWGGEQFF
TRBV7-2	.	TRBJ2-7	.	CASSLTRRDKVSYEQYF
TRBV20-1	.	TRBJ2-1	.	CSARDPSSYNEQFF
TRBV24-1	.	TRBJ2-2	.	CATRRAGELFF
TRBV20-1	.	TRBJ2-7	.	CSARGTEASYEQYF
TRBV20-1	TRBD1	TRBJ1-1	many	CSALRPGQGLFKAFF
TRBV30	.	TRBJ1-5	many	CAWSKVSNQPQHF
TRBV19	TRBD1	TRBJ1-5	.	CASSMDRITQPQHF
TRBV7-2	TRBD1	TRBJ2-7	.	CASSFRDRALREQYF
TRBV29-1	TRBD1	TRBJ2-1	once	CSVSVGQGKGEQFF
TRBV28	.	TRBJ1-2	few	CANNWAGGLSGYTF
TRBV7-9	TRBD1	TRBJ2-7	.	CASSLRQGIHEQYF
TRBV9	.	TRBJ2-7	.	CASARDAGLGEQYF
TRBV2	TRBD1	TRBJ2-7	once	CASNGQGIEQYF
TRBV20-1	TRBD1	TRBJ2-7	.	CSARAPPRTGANEQYF
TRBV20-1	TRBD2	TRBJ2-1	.	CSARDRLAGGPYNEQFF
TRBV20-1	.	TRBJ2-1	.	CSANGGIPYNEQFF
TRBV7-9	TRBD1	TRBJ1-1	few	CASSPGTANTEAFF
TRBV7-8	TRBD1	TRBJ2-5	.	CASSLTGTGVETQYF
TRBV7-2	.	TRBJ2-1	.	CASSLAGNSYNEQFF
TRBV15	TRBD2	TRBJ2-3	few	CATLTSGMADTQYF
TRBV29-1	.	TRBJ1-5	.	CSVAQNSNQPQHF
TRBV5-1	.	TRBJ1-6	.	CASSPPDSESLHF
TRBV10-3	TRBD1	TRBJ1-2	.	CAIRTGIDYGYTF
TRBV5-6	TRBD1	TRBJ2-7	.	CASSLRTGDIGEQYF
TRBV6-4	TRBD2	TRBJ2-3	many	CASSEDLAGTDTQYF
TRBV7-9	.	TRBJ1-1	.	CASSSQTENTEAFF
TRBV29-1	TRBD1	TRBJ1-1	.	CSVGTGVNTEAFF
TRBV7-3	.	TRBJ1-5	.	CASSSGSGALRQPQHF
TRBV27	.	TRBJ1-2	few	CASSPSSPGTNYGYTF
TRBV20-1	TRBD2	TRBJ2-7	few	CSARGGLLGLAADYEQYF
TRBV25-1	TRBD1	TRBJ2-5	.	CASSESNQGAGEETQYF
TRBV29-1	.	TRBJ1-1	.	CSVVWGSEAFF
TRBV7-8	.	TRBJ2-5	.	CASSPQGIQETQYF
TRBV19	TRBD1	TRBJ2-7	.	CASGRQGGSYEQYF
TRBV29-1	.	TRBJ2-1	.	CSVEGRINEQFF
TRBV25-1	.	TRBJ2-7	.	CASSKQGGYEQYF
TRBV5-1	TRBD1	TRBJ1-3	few	CASSLGSDRAGNTIYF
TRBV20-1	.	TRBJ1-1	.	CSAIFGQLNTEAFF
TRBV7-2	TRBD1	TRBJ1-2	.	CASSYAWDSGGYTF
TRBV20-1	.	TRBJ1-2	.	CSPQREGYGYTF